This passage covers 18 T cell receptor beta chains from one sample sequenced in a study of neurological immune-mediated disorders. Via MiXCR, TCRdb re-called the 5' RACE reads, giving one row per CDR3 protein. The top ten hold 15% of the sample, which has tens of thousands of distinct CDR3 sequences, about 15% seen once. Specimen: PBMCs. All receptors come from a woman in her forties in good health.

The CDR3 is CASSSRLATDTQYF. The CDR3 DNA follows: TGCGCCAGCAGCTCCCGACTAGCTACAGATACGCAGTATTTT. The rearrangement uses TRBV5-1 and TRBJ2-3; 7 bases are shared with TRBD2. Germline V gene data show CDR1 as SGHRS and CDR2 as YFSETQ. The CDR3 consists of 14 residues. With 3 bases clipped from V and 3 bases from J, the junction kept 4 bases outside the gene matches.

This clonotype was detected ten times or more. CDR3 nucleotides: TGTGCCAGCGGGACAATACAGGGTCCCTACGAGCAGTACGTC. This sequence encodes CASGTIQGPYEQYV. V is TRBV6-1 and J is TRBJ2-7, with D perhaps matching TRBD1 (6 bases). CDR3 length: 14 amino acids. The germline V gene encodes CDR1 MNHNS and CDR2 SASEGT. Trimming pared 8 bases from V and 2 bases from J, leaving 16 bases between.

This clonotype was observed at least ten times. The chain uses TRBV20-1 and TRBJ2-3, with 9 bases that match TRBD1. The trim removed 5 bases at V and 5 bases at J, leaving 14 bases unmatched. This CDR3 has 16 amino acids. Germline V gives CDR1 DFQATT, CDR2 SNEGSKA (reference sequence). Here the CDR3 DNA reads TGCAGTGCTGGGGGATCTCCGGGACAGGGAAGAGATACGCAGTATTTT. Translating it yields CSAGGSPGQGRDTQYF.

The sample holds many counts of this clonotype. The chain couples TRBV6-5 to TRBJ2-2; 8 bases align to TRBD2. This CDR3 contains 16 residues. Germline loops: CDR1 MNHEY, CDR2 SVGAGI. The J segment lost 4 bases and the V segment lost 10 bases, leaving 14 bases of the junction unmatched. The CDR3 here is CATGRGGRVGTGELFF. In DNA, the CDR3 is TGTGCCACCGGACGGGGGGGCCGGGTCGGCACCGGGGAGCTGTTTTTT.

This clonotype has ten or more counts. The CDR3 DNA sequence: TGTGCCAGCAGCGGGCCACTAGCGCCTCACAATGAGCAGTTCTTC. It codes for CASSGPLAPHNEQFF. This chain uses TRBV4-2 with TRBJ2-1; 7 bases align to TRBD2. Unmatched junction bases numbered 9, after V lost 5 bases and J lost 5 bases. The CDR3 consists of 15 residues. Germline CDR1 LGHNA, CDR2 YNFKEQ.

This chain connects TRBV29-1 to TRBJ2-2; D is ambiguous. This CDR3 has 12 amino acids. V lost 5 bases, J lost 1 base, and 5 bases lay in between. CDR1 and CDR2 (germline): SQVTM, ANQGSEA. The CDR3 loop reads CSVIMNTGELFF. The CDR3 DNA follows: TGCAGCGTTATCATGAACACCGGGGAGCTGTTTTTT.

For this clonotype: Compared with germline, one end of the junction differs, possibly owing to a read error. In DNA, the CDR3 is TGTGCCGCCAGCAGCACCGAACAGGGATCCTATGGCTACACCTTC. Amino acids: CAASSTEQGSYGYTF. The chain employs TRBV15 and TRBJ1-2; D is perhaps TRBD1 (6 bases). Germline assignment: CDR1 LNHNV and CDR2 YYDKDF (reference sequence). The CDR3 consists of 15 residues.

This clonotype appeared many times. The chain has TRBV5-1 and TRBJ2-1; perhaps TRBD2 as D (6 bases). V was shortened by 2 bases and J by 6 bases, with 9 bases between the two germline ends. The CDR3 consists of 13 residues. In germline, CDR1 is SGHRS, CDR2 YFSETQ. CDR3 in amino acids: CASSFRTTNEQFF. The CDR3 DNA follows: TGCGCCAGCAGCTTCAGGACTACCAATGAGCAGTTCTTC.

This clonotype was counted many times. V usage is TRBV7-8 and J usage is TRBJ2-7; TRBD2 aligns across 8 bases. Germline lookup yields CDR1 SGHVS and CDR2 FQNEAQ. The CDR3 has 14 amino acids. V lost 4 bases to trimming and J lost 4 bases; unmatched junction nucleotides: 6. CDR3 in amino acids: CASSSPGLGYEQYF. CDR3 nucleotide sequence: TGTGCCAGCAGCTCACCGGGACTAGGGTACGAGCAGTACTTC.

This clonotype was seen at least ten times. This chain uses TRBV10-3 with TRBJ2-2; the D is unclear. The CDR3 sequence is 16 residues long. Looked up from germline, CDR1 is ENHRY and CDR2 is SYGVKD. Trimming took off 11 bases at V and 0 bases at J, with 19 bases between the two ends. CDR3 protein: CAVLGGATPNTGELFF. As DNA, the CDR3 is TGTGCCGTCCTTGGTGGAGCAACACCGAACACCGGGGAGCTGTTTTTT.

This chain connects TRBV24-1 to TRBJ1-2; D remains unclear. The length of the CDR3 is 15 residues. V gave up 3 bases and J gave up 0 bases, with 10 bases separating them. CDR1 is KGHDR and CDR2 is SFDVKD in the germline V gene. The CDR3 DNA reads TGTGCCACCAGTGATCCTGGCACTTCTAACTATGGCTACACCTTC. Translating gives CATSDPGTSNYGYTF.

Many counts were recorded for this clonotype. The rearrangement links TRBV5-6 to TRBJ2-1; 10 bases are a match to TRBD2. V lost 0 bases, J lost 8 bases, and 8 bases stayed unmatched. Germline assignment: CDR1 SGHDT and CDR2 YYEEEE. The CDR3 loop spans 16 amino acids. CDR3 DNA sequence: TGTGCCAGCAGCTTGGTGAAGCGGGGGGGCCTCGATGAGCAGTTCTTC. Its protein is CASSLVKRGGLDEQFF.

This clonotype was seen at least ten times. The chain recombines TRBV18 with TRBJ1-1; maybe TRBD1 (5 bases). Trimming stripped 3 bases from V and 4 bases from J, with 12 bases between. The CDR3 covers 14 residues. In germline, CDR1 is KGHSH, CDR2 LQKENI. CDR3 sequence: CASSPNSGSTEAFF. The CDR3 DNA follows: TGTGCCAGCTCACCGAACTCAGGGTCCACTGAAGCTTTCTTT.

This clonotype appeared many times. The chain links TRBV4-1 to TRBJ2-7; tentatively, D is TRBD1 or TRBD2 (5 bases each). The CDR3 has 14 amino acids. V was clipped by 8 bases and J by 5 bases, with 19 bases between them. The V gene's germline CDR1 is MGHRA and CDR2 YSYEKL. CDR3 in amino acids: CASLPRGLGDEQYV. CDR3 sequence (DNA): TGCGCCAGCCTACCGAGGGGCCTAGGGGACGAGCAGTACGTC.

The genes are TRBV19 and TRBJ2-3; a possible D gene is TRBD2 (5 bases). There are 13 residues in the CDR3. Germline V gives CDR1 LNHDA, CDR2 SQIVND (reference sequence). Trimming removed 7 bases at V and 4 bases at J, with 12 bases between. The CDR3 DNA reads as TGTGCCAGTAAGGAGGCGTCCCCAGATACGCAGTATTTT. It translates to CASKEASPDTQYF.

This clonotype was observed many times. This chain links TRBV2 with TRBJ1-3; D not certain. The germline CDR1 and CDR2 sequences are SNHLY and FYNNEI. Trimming stripped 6 bases from V and 0 bases from J, with 9 bases between. This CDR3 has 14 amino acids. The CDR3 DNA reads as TGTGCCAGCAGCGCGACCGCCTCTGGAAACACCATATATTTT. The encoded protein is CASSATASGNTIYF.

This clonotype was seen ten or more times. This chain connects TRBV4-3 to TRBJ1-1; D is unclear. Trimming stripped 0 bases from V and 5 bases from J, with 7 bases between. The CDR3 has 13 residues. The germline V gene has CDR1 LGHNA and CDR2 YSLEER. CDR3: CASSQELGTEAFF. The CDR3 bases are TGCGCCAGCAGCCAAGAATTGGGGACTGAAGCTTTCTTT.

This clonotype occurred many times. The CDR3 is CASSLPGQKQETQYF. CDR3 nucleotides: TGTGCCAGCAGCCTCCCCGGACAGAAACAAGAGACCCAGTACTTC. The rearrangement links TRBV14 to TRBJ2-5; possible D gene TRBD1, 6 bases. The V and J ends lost 4 bases and 2 bases respectively, with 14 bases between them. CDR3 length equals 15 residues. Germline CDR1 and CDR2: SGHDN and FVKESK. Using reference TRBV14 and TRBJ2-5 for the parts outside the CDR3, the full variable domain is EAGVTQFPSHSVIEKGQTVTLRCDPISGHDNLYWYRRVMGKEIKFLLHFVKESKQDESGMPNNRFLAERTGGTYSTLKVQPAELEDSGVYFCASSLPGQKQETQYFGPGTRLLVL.